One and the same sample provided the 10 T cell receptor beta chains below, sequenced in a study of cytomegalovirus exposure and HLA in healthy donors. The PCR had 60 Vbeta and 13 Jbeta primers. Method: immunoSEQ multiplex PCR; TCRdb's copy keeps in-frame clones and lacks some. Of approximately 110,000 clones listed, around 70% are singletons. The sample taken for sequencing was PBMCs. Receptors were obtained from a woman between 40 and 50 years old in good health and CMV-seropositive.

The CDR3 reads CASSWGGGYTF. CDR3 DNA: TGCGCCAGCAGCTGGGGGGGTGGCTACACCTTC. V is TRBV5-1 and J is TRBJ1-2, with D possibly being TRBD1 (5 bases). This CDR3 is 11 amino acids long. Germline CDR1 and CDR2: SGHRS and YFSETQ. V was trimmed by 3 bases and J by 7 bases, leaving 7 bases between them.

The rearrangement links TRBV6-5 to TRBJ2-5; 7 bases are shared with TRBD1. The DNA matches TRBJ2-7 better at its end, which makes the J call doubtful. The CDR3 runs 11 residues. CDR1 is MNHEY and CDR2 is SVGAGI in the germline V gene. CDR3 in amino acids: CASRDRVEQYF. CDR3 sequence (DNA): TGTGCCAGCCGCGACAGGGTCGAGCAGTACTTC.

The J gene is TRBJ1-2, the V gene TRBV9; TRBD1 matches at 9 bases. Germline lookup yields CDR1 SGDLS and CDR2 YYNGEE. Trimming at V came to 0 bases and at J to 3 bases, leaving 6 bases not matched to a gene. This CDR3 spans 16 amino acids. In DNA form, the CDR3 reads TGTGCCAGCAGCGTAGCGAGGACAGGGGATGACTATGGCTACACCTTC. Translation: CASSVARTGDDYGYTF.

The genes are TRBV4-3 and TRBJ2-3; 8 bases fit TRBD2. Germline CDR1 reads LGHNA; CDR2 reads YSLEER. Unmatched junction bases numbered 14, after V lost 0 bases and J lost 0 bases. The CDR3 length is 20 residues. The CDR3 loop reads CASSQDLSVAGPTSTDTQYF. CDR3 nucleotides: TGCGCCAGCAGCCAAGATCTTTCCGTAGCGGGGCCGACTAGCACAGATACGCAGTATTTT.

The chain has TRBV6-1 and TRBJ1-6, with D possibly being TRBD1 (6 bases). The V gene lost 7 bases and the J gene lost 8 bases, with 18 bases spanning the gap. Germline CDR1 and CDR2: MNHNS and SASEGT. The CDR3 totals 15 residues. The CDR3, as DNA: TGTGCCAGCACTGGGACACAATATCGGGATTCACCCCTCCACTTT. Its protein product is CASTGTQYRDSPLHF.

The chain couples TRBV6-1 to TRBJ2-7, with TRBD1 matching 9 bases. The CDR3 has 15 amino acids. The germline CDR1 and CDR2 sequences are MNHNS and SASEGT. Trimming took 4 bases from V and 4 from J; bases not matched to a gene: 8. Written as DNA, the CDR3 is TGTGCCAGCAGTGGGGAGACAGGGGGATGGTACGAGCAGTACTTC. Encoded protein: CASSGETGGWYEQYF.

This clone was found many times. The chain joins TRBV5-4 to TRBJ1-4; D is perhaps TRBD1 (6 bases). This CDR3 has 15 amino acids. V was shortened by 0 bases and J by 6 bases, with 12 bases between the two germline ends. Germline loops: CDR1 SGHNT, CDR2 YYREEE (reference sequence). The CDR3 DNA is TGTGCCAGCAGCTTGGTCGGGGGGCCGGATGAAAAACTGTTTTTT. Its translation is CASSLVGGPDEKLFF.

The CDR3 DNA reads TGCAGCGTTGAAGCGTTGGACTCCAGCTCCTACAATGAGCAGTTCTTC. It translates to CSVEALDSSSYNEQFF. The rearrangement uses TRBV29-1 and TRBJ2-1; a weak D match, TRBD2 (5 bases). This CDR3 comprises 16 residues. The V gene lost 1 base and the J gene lost 0 bases, with 13 bases spanning the gap. Germline V CDR1 and CDR2: SQVTM, ANQGSEA.

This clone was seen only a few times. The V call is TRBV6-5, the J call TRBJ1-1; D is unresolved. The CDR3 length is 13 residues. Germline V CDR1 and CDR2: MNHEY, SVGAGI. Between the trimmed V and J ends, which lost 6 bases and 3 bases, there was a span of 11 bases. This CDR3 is CASRSPQDTEAFF. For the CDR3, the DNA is TGTGCCAGCAGGTCCCCTCAGGACACTGAAGCTTTCTTT.

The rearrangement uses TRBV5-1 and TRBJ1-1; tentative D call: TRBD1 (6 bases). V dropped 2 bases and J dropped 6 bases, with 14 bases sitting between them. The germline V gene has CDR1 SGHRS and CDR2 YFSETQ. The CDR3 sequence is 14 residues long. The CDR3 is CASSFSGTKSEAFF. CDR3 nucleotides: TGCGCCAGCAGCTTTTCCGGGACAAAGTCTGAAGCTTTCTTT.